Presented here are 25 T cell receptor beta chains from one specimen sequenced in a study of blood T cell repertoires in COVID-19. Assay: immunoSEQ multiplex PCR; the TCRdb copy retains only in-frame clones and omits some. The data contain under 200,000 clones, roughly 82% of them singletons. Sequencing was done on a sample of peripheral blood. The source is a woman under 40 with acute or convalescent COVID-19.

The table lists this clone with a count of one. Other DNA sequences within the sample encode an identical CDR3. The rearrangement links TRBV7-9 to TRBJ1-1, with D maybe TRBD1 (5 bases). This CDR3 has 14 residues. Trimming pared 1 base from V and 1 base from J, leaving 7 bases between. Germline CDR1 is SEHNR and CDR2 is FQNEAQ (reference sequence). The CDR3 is CASSLVGGNTEAFF. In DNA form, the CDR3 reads TGTGCCAGCAGCTTAGTGGGGGGGAACACTGAAGCTTTCTTT.

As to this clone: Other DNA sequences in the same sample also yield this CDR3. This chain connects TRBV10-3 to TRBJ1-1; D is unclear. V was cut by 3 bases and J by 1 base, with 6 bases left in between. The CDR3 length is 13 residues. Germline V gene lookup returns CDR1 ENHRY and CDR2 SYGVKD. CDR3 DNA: TGTGCCATCAGTGAACGGGGGAACACTGAAGCTTTCTTT. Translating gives CAISERGNTEAFF.

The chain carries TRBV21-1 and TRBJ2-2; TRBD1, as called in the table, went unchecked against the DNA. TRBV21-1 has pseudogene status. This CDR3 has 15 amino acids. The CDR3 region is CASSKEQGNTGELFF. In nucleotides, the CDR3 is TGTGCCAGCAGCAAAGAGCAGGGGAACACCGGGGAGCTGTTTTTT.

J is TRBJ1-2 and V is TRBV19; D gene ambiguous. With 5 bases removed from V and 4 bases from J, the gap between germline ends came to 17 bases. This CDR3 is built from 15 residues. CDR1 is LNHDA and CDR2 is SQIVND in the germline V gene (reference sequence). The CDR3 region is CASSHTPAGFYGYTF. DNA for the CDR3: TGTGCCAGTAGTCATACCCCAGCAGGCTTCTATGGCTACACCTTC.

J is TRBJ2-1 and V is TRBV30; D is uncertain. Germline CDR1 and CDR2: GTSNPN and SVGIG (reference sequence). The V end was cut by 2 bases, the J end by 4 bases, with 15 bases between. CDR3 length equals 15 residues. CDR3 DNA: TGTGCCTGGAGTTCTGAACTGCCATTTTACAATGAGCAGTTCTTC. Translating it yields CAWSSELPFYNEQFF.

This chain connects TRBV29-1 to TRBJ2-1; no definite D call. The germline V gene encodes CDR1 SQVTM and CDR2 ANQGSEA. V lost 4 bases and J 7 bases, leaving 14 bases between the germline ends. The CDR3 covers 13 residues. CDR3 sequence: CSVVRGGLNEQFF. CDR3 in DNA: TGCAGCGTTGTCCGCGGTGGGTTAAATGAGCAGTTCTTC.

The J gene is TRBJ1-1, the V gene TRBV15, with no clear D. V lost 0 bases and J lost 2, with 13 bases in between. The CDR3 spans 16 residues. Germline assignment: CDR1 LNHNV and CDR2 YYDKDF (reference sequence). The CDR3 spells CATSRDPRGFNTEAFF. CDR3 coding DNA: TGTGCCACCAGCAGAGATCCACGGGGTTTTAACACTGAAGCTTTCTTT.

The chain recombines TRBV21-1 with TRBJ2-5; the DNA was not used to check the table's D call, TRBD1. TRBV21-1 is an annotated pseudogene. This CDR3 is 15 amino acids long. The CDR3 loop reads CASSTRTVPQETQYF. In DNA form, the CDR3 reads TGTGCCAGCAGCACACGGACAGTCCCCCAAGAGACCCAGTACTTC.

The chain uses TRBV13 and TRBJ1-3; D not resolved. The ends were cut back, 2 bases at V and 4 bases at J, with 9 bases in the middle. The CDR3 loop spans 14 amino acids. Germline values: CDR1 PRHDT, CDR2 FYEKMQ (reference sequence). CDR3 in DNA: TGTGCCAGCAGCTTAAGCGGGCGCGGAAACACCATATATTTT. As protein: CASSLSGRGNTIYF.

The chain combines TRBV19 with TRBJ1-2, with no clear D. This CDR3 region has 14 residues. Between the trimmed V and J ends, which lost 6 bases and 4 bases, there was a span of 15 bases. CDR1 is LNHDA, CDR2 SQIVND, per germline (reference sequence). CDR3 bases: TGTGCCAGTAGACCCCAGCAGGCTTCCTATGGCTACACCTTC. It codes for CASRPQQASYGYTF.

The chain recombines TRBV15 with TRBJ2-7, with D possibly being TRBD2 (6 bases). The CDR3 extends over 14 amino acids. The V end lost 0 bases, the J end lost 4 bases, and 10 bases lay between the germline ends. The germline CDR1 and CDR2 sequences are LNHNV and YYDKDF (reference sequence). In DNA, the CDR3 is TGTGCCACCAGCAGAGAAGCGGGCAGTTACGAGCAGTACTTC. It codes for CATSREAGSYEQYF.

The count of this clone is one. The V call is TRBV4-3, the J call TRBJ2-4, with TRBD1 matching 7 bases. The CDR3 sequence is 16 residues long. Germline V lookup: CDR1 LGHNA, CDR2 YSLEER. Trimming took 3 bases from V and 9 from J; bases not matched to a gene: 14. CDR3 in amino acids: CASSHSGATGFSIQYF. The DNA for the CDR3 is TGCGCCAGCAGCCACTCTGGGGCGACAGGGTTTAGCATTCAGTACTTC.

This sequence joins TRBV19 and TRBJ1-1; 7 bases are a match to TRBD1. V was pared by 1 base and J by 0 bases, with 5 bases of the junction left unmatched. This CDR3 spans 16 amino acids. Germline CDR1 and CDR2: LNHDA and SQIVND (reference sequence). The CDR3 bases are TGTGCCAGTAGTATAGGGACAGGAAAAATGAACACTGAAGCTTTCTTT. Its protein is CASSIGTGKMNTEAFF. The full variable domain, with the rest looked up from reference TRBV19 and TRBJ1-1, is DGGITQSPKYLFRKEGQNVTLSCEQNLNHDAMYWYRQDPGQGLRLIYYSQIVNDFQKGDIAEGYSVSREKKESFPLTVTSAQKNPTAFYLCASSIGTGKMNTEAFFGQGTRLTVV.

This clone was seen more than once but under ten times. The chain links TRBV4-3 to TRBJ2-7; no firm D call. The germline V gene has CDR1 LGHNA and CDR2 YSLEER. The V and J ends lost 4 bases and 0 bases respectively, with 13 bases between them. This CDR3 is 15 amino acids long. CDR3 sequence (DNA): TGCGCCAGCAGCCTCCTGACTGGCCCCTCCTACGAGCAGTACTTC. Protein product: CASSLLTGPSYEQYF.

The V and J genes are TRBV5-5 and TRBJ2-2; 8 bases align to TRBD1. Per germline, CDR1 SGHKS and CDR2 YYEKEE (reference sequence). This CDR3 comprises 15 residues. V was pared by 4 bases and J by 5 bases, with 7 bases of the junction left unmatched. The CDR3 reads CASSMTGVETGELFF. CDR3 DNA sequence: TGTGCCAGCAGCATGACAGGGGTGGAAACCGGGGAGCTGTTTTTT.

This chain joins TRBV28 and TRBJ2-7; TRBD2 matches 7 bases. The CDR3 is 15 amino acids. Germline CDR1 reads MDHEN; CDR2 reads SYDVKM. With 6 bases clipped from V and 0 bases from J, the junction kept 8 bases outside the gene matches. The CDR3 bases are TGTGCCAGCAGCATCCTGGGAGGGTTCTCCTACGAGCAGTACTTC. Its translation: CASSILGGFSYEQYF.

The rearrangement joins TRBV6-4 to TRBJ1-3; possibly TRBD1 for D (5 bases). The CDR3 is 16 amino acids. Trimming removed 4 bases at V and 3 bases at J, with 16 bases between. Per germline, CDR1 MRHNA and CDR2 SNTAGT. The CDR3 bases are TGTGCCAGCAGTGGCCTGGGGGGGGGTAGTGGAAACACCATATATTTT. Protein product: CASSGLGGGSGNTIYF.

CDR3 protein: CAMGRGGSYNEQFF. CDR3 in DNA: TGTGCCATGGGACGGGGGGGAAGCTACAATGAGCAGTTCTTC. The rearrangement uses TRBV10-3 and TRBJ2-1; TRBD2 matches at 8 bases. The V and J ends lost 9 bases and 3 bases, in that order; junction bases with no gene match: 7. The CDR3 covers 14 residues. Germline CDR1 ENHRY, CDR2 SYGVKD.

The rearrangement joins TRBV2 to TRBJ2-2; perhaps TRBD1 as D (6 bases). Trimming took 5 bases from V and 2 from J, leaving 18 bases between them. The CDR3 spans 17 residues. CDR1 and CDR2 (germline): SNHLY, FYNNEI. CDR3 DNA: TGTGCCAGCAGTAGGGTCAGGGGAATTCGAAACACCGGGGAGCTGTTTTTT. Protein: CASSRVRGIRNTGELFF.

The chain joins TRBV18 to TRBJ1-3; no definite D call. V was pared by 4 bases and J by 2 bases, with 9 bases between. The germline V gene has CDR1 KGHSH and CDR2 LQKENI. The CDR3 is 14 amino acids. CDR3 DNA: TGTGCCAGCTCACTCGACTTGGCTGGAAACACCATATATTTT. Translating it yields CASSLDLAGNTIYF. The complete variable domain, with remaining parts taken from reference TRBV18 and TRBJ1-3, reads NAGVMQNPRHLVRRRGQEARLRCSPMKGHSHVYWYRQLPEEGLKFMVYLQKENIIDESGMPKERFSAEFPKEGPSILRIQQVVRGDSAAYFCASSLDLAGNTIYFGEGSWLTVV.

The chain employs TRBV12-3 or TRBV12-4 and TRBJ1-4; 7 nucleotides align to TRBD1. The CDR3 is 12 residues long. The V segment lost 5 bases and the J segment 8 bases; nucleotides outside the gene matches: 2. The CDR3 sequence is CASSGTEEKLFF. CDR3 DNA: TGTGCCAGCAGTGGGACAGAGGAAAAACTGTTTTTT.

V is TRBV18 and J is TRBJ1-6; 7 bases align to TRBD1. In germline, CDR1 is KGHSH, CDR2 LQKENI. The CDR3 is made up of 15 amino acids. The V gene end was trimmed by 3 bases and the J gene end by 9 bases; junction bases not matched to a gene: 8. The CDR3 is CASSPQDRTLSPLHF. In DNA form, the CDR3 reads TGTGCCAGCTCACCGCAGGACAGGACACTTTCACCCCTCCACTTT.

CDR3 bases: TGTGCCAGCCGGGAGCACGAGACCCAGTACTTC. Its protein is CASREHETQYF. The rearrangement joins TRBV19 to TRBJ2-5, with D perhaps TRBD2 (6 bases). With 9 bases removed from V and 5 bases from J, the gap between germline ends came to 10 bases. From germline, CDR1 is LNHDA and CDR2 SQIVND (reference sequence). The CDR3 totals 11 residues.

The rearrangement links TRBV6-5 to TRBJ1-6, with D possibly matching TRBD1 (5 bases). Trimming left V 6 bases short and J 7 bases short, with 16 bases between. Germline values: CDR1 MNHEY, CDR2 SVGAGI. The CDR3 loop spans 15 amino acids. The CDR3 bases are TGTGCCAGCAGCCCACGGGGGGGTGGGAATTCACCCCTCCACTTT. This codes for CASSPRGGGNSPLHF.

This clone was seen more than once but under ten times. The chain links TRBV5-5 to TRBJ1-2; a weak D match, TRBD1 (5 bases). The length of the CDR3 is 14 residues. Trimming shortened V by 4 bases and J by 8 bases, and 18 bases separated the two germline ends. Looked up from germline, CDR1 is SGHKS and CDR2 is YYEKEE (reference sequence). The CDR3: CASSVLARAGGYTF. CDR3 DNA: TGTGCCAGCAGCGTCCTCGCCAGGGCAGGCGGCTACACCTTC.